Listed here are 12 T cell receptor beta chains from one sample, sequenced in a study of T cell changes during pregnancy in multiple sclerosis. Using immunoSEQ multiplex PCR, the repertoire was profiled, and TCRdb retains in-frame clones only, with some absent. This repertoire shows 93,000 or so clones, 85% to 95% found once; its top ten account for roughly 0.93%. The specimen comprised peripheral blood, sampled after pregnancy. The receptors were sampled from a female donor with multiple sclerosis, enrolled in a pregnancy study.

J is TRBJ2-7 and V is TRBV11-2; 7 nucleotides agree with TRBD2. CDR3 size: 15 residues. The V gene's germline CDR1 is SGHAT and CDR2 FQNNGV. The trim removed 1 base at V and 2 bases at J, leaving 5 bases unmatched. CDR3 amino acids: CASSLVPGGTYEQYF. The DNA for the CDR3 is TGTGCCAGCAGCTTAGTGCCGGGGGGAACCTACGAGCAGTACTTC.

As DNA, the CDR3 is TGTGCCAGCAGCTTCGGGGGAGATGAGCAGTTCTTC. This sequence encodes CASSFGGDEQFF. The rearrangement joins TRBV7-9 to TRBJ2-1; TRBD2 is a possible D gene (6 bases). V lost 3 bases and J 8 bases, leaving 8 bases between the germline ends. CDR1 is SEHNR and CDR2 is FQNEAQ in the germline V gene (reference sequence). The CDR3 has 12 amino acids.

The chain links TRBV6-6 to TRBJ2-7; D perhaps matches TRBD1 (6 bases). Germline lookup yields CDR1 MNHNY and CDR2 SVGAGI (reference sequence). V dropped 6 bases and J dropped 1 base, with 19 bases sitting between them. The CDR3 totals 16 residues. The DNA for the CDR3 is TGTGCCAGCAGCCTCCAGGGTGGGACAAGTTCCTACGAGCAGTACTTC. Protein product: CASSLQGGTSSYEQYF.

In its sample, this clone was seen once. The V call is TRBV30, the J call TRBJ2-7; unclear D gene. Trimming stripped 0 bases from V and 7 bases from J, with 13 bases between. Germline V gene data show CDR1 as GTSNPN and CDR2 as SVGIG (reference sequence). The CDR3 covers 13 residues. The CDR3 DNA follows: TGTGCCTGGAGTGTAACAGTTCTAACGGAGCAGTACTTC. Protein: CAWSVTVLTEQYF.

The chain has TRBV14 and TRBJ2-7; D is possibly TRBD1 (6 bases). The CDR3 contains 15 residues. Trimming took off 1 base at V and 2 bases at J, with 12 bases between the two ends. The germline CDR1 and CDR2 sequences are SGHDN and FVKESK. CDR3 nucleotide sequence: TGTGCCAGCAGCCAAGGAACAGGGTGGGCCTACGAGCAGTACTTC. Its protein product is CASSQGTGWAYEQYF.

V is TRBV2 and J is TRBJ2-2, with D perhaps matching TRBD2 (5 bases). V was clipped by 6 bases and J by 7 bases, with 6 bases between them. Germline V CDR1 and CDR2: SNHLY, FYNNEI. This CDR3 has 11 residues. The CDR3 sequence is CASRAGGELFF. CDR3 in DNA: TGTGCCAGCAGGGCGGGCGGGGAGCTGTTTTTT.

This sequence joins TRBV7-2 and TRBJ2-1; tentative D call: TRBD2 (6 bases). The CDR3 covers 13 residues. CDR1 and CDR2 (germline): SGHTA, FQGNSA. V was shortened by 5 bases and J by 5 bases, with 10 bases between the two germline ends. This CDR3 is CASSRGRNNEQFF. The CDR3 bases are TGTGCCAGCAGCCGAGGGAGGAACAATGAGCAGTTCTTC.

The V gene is TRBV19, the J gene TRBJ2-6; unclear D gene. The length of the CDR3 is 15 residues. The V end was cut by 9 bases, the J end by 0 bases, with 12 bases between. Germline V CDR1 and CDR2: LNHDA, SQIVND (reference sequence). For the CDR3, the DNA is TGTGCCAGCAGAACCAGAAGCTCTGGGGCCAACGTCCTGACTTTC. This encodes CASRTRSSGANVLTF.

This clone appeared a single time. This chain connects TRBV6-5 to TRBJ1-5, with D tentatively TRBD1 (5 bases). The CDR3 loop spans 15 amino acids. V lost 5 bases and J 0 bases, leaving 11 bases between the germline ends. Germline V gene sequence: CDR1 MNHEY, CDR2 SVGAGI. Written as DNA, the CDR3 is TGTGCCAGCAGTAGTACCGGGGGTAGCAATCAGCCCCAGCATTTT. This codes for CASSSTGGSNQPQHF.

This rearrangement joins TRBV28 to TRBJ1-2, with a tentative D call TRBD1 (5 bases). CDR1 MDHEN and CDR2 SYDVKM come from the germline V gene. Trimming removed 6 bases from V and 6 bases from J, with 11 bases in between. The CDR3 is made up of 12 amino acids. The CDR3 loop is CASRPDINGYTF. The CDR3 DNA is TGTGCCAGCAGACCGGACATTAATGGCTACACCTTC.

V is TRBV19 and J is TRBJ2-6, with 9 bases aligning to TRBD2. Germline assignment: CDR1 LNHDA and CDR2 SQIVND (reference sequence). The CDR3 runs to 15 residues. V trimming: 9 bases; J trimming: 4 bases; junction bases outside the gene matches: 7. The chain's CDR3 is CASAGGGSGANVLTF. DNA for the CDR3: TGTGCCAGCGCGGGAGGGGGCTCAGGGGCCAACGTCCTGACTTTC.

CDR3 in amino acids: CASRLDSLNTGELFF. For the CDR3, the DNA is TGTGCCAGCAGACTCGACAGCCTAAACACCGGGGAGCTGTTTTTT. This chain joins TRBV11-3 and TRBJ2-2; a weak D match, TRBD1 (5 bases). V shed 6 bases and J shed 2 bases, with 13 bases lying between them. The CDR3 sequence is 15 residues long. Germline assignment: CDR1 SGHNT and CDR2 YENEEA.